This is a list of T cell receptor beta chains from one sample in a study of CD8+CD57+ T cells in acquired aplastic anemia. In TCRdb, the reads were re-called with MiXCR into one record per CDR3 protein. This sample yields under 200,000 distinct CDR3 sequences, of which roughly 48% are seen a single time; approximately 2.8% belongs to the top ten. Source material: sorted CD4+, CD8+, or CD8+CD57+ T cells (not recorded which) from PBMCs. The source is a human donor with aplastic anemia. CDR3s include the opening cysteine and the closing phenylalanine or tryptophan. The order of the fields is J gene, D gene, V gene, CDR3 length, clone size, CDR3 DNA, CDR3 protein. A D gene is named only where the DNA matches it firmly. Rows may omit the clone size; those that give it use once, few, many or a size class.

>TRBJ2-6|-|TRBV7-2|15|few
TGTGCCAGCAGTCAGGACAGCTCTGGGGCCAACGTCCTGACTTTC
CASSQDSSGANVLTF
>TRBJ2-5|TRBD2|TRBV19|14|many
TGTGCCAGTAGTTTACTAGCGGGGAAAGAGACCCAGTACTTC
CASSLLAGKETQYF
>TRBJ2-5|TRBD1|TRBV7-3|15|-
TGTGCCAGCAGCTTAACCGGGACAGGGAGGGAGACCCAGTACTTC
CASSLTGTGRETQYF
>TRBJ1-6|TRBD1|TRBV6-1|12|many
TGTGCCAGCAGGACAGGGGAATCACCCCTCCACTTT
CASRTGESPLHF
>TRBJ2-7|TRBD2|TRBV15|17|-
TGTGCCACCAGCAGAGGGACTAGCGGGAGGGCCGAGGGCGAGCAGTACTTC
CATSRGTSGRAEGEQYF
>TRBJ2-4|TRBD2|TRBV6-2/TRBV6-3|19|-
TGTGCCAGCAGTTTCTCGGGACTAGCGGGAGCCGGGTCCAAAAACATTCAGTACTTC
CASSFSGLAGAGSKNIQYF
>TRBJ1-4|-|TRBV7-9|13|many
TGTGCCAGCAGCTTGCAGGAGAATGAAAAACTGTTTTTT
CASSLQENEKLFF
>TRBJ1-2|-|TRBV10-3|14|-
TGTGCCATCAGTGAAGACCAGGGATTTTATGGCTACACCTTC
CAISEDQGFYGYTF
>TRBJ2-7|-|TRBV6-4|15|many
TGTGCCAGCAGGACTTTGGGGATGAGCTCCTACGAGCAGTACTTC
CASRTLGMSSYEQYF
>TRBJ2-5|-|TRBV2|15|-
TGTGCCAGCACCTACTATGGCGGGTACCAAGAGACCCAGTACTTC
CASTYYGGYQETQYF
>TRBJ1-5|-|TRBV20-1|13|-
TGCAGTGGAAGAGGCAGTGTCAATCAGCCCCAGCATTTT
CSGRGSVNQPQHF
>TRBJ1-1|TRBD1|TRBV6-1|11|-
TGTGCCAGGTACAGGGGGACTGAAGCTTTCTTT
CARYRGTEAFF
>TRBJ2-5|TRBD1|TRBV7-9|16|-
TGTGCCAGCAGCTCCCGGGACAGATGGCGGCAAGAGACCCAGTACTTC
CASSSRDRWRQETQYF
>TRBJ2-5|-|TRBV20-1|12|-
TGCAGTGCTCGAAGGCGGAAAGAGACCCAGTACTTC
CSARRRKETQYF
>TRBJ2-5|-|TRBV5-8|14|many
TGTGCCCGTGGGCGGGGCGCGTTGGAGGAGACCCAGTACTTC
CARGRGALEETQYF
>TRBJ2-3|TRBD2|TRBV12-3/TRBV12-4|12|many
TGTGCCAGCAGTGCGAGCGGGAAGGAGCAGTATTTT
CASSASGKEQYF
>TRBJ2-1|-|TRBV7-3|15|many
TGTGCCAGCAGCTTAGGATCGGGACTTTACAATGAGCAGTTCTTC
CASSLGSGLYNEQFF
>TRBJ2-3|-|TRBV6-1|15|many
TGTGCCGCTAGTATCCCAGCGGCAAGCACAGATACGCAGTATTTT
CAASIPAASTDTQYF
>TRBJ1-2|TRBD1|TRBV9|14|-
TGTGCCAGCAGCTCGGACAGGGGGCTCGGTGGCTACACCTTC
CASSSDRGLGGYTF
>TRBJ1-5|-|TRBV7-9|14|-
TGTGCCAGCAGCTTTGACAGTAGCAATCAGCCCCAGCATTTT
CASSFDSSNQPQHF
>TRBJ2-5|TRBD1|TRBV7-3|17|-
TGTGCCAGCAGCCTCGCCCCGGGGACAGGGGATTTGGAGACCCAGTACTTC
CASSLAPGTGDLETQYF
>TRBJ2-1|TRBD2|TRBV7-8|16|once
TGTGCCAGCAGCTTGACGGGAGGGCCCTCCTACAATGAGCAGTTCTTC
CASSLTGGPSYNEQFF
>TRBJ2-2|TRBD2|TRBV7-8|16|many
TGTGCCAGCAGCTTACGGGCGGGGGTGAACACCGGGGAGCTGTTTTTT
CASSLRAGVNTGELFF
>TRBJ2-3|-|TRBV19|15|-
TGTGCCAGTAGTATAGTTCAGGCAAGCACAGATACGCAGTATTTT
CASSIVQASTDTQYF
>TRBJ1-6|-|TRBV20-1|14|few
TGCAGTGCTAGAGTAGGGACACTAACATCACCCCTCCACTTT
CSARVGTLTSPLHF
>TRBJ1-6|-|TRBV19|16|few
TGTGCCAGTAGTATTTCATCTGGTACACTTAATTCACCCCTCCACTTT
CASSISSGTLNSPLHF
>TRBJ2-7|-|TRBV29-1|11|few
TGCAGCGTTGAGTCCAACTACGAGCAGTACTTC
CSVESNYEQYF
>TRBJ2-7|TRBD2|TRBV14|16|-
TGTGCCAGCAGCCAAGAAGAAGCGGGGGGTCCCTACGAGCAGTACTTC
CASSQEEAGGPYEQYF
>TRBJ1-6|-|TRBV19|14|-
TGTGCCAGTAGTACGATCATTCAATCTGGCGCCCTCCACTTT
CASSTIIQSGALHF
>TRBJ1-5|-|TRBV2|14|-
TGTGCCAGCAGATTAGACCGTAACAATCAGCCCCAGCATTTT
CASRLDRNNQPQHF
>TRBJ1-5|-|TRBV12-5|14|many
TGTGCTAGTGGCTACTCGGGATTCAATCAGCCCCAGCATTTT
CASGYSGFNQPQHF
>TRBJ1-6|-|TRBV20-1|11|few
TGCAGTGCTAGAGATGGCTCCTCACTCCACTTT
CSARDGSSLHF
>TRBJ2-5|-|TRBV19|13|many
TGTGCCAGTAGTGGTAGCGCTGCGGAGACCCAGTACTTC
CASSGSAAETQYF
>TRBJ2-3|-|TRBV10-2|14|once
TGCGCCAGCAGTGAGGTTAAACCGGGCTATACGCAGTATTTT
CASSEVKPGYTQYF
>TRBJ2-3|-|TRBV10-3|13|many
TGTGCCTCCAGGCCGGCCGGCACAGATACGCAGTATTTT
CASRPAGTDTQYF
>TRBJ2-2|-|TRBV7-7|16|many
TGTGCCAGCAGCTTAGTGGGGGGCGCGGACACCGGGGAGCTGTTTTTT
CASSLVGGADTGELFF
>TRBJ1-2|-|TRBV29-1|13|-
TGCAGCGTTGACGCCGGGGGGCTCTATGGCTACACCTTC
CSVDAGGLYGYTF
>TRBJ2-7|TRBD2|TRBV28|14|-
TGTGCCAGCAGTCCCACCGGGACTAGTAACGAGCAGTACTTC
CASSPTGTSNEQYF
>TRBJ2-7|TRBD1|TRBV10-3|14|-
TGTGCCACCGAAGACAGGGGACTCTCCTACGAGCAGTACTTC
CATEDRGLSYEQYF
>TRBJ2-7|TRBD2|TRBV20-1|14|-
TGCAGTGCTAGGAGACTAGCGGAGCACTACGAGCAGTACTTC
CSARRLAEHYEQYF
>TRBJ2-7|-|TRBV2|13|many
TGTGCCAGCAGTGAAGGTTGGAGCCAGGAGCAGTACTTC
CASSEGWSQEQYF
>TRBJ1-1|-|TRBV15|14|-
TGTGCCACCAGCAGAGACAGGGGATACACTGAAGCTTTCTTT
CATSRDRGYTEAFF
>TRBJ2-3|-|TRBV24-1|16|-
TGTGCCACCAGTGATACTTACGGGAGTAGCACAGATACGCAGTATTTT
CATSDTYGSSTDTQYF
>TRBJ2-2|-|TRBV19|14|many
TGTGCCAGTATGGGGAGGCAAAACACCGGGGAGCTGCTTTTT
CASMGRQNTGELLF
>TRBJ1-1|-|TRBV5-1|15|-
TGCGCCAGCAGCTTGGCCCCAGGGATGGGCACTGAAGCTTTCTTT
CASSLAPGMGTEAFF
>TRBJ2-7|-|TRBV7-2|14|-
TGTGCCAGCAGCTTAACACAGCCAGGGAGCGAGCAGTACTTC
CASSLTQPGSEQYF
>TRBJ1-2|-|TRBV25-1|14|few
TGTGCCAGCAGTGAATACGGCGGCAACTATGGCTACACCTTC
CASSEYGGNYGYTF
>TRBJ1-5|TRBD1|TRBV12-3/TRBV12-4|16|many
TGTGCCAGCAGTCCGCGAGGACAGGGGAGCAATCAGCCCCAGCATTTT
CASSPRGQGSNQPQHF
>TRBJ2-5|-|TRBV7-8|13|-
TGTGCCAGCAGCTTAGTCCTGCAAGAGACCCAGTACTTC
CASSLVLQETQYF